These 10 T cell receptor beta chains were sequenced from one sample in a study of T-cell memory formation after mild COVID-19. MiXCR was run by TCRdb on the 5' RACE reads, yielding one entry per CDR3 protein. The sample records roughly 260,000 distinct CDR3 sequences, about 16% being singletons. The sequenced sample was PBMCs or a T cell subset sorted from them (not recorded which). These receptors all come from a man younger than 30 who had mild COVID-19 (a few samples of this study predate the infection). Cell type and time point are not known.

The genes are TRBV4-2 and TRBJ1-1; 7 bases line up with TRBD1. The CDR3 has 15 amino acids. Trimming took 1 base from V and 0 from J; bases not matched to a gene: 2. Germline values: CDR1 LGHNA, CDR2 YNFKEQ. The DNA for the CDR3 is TGTGCCAGCAGCCAAGGGGACAGCTTGAACACTGAAGCTTTCTTT. This codes for CASSQGDSLNTEAFF.

This chain joins TRBV5-1 and TRBJ1-1; 8 nucleotides match TRBD1. J lost 7 bases, V lost 4 bases, and 6 bases had no gene match. CDR1 and CDR2 (germline): SGHRS, YFSETQ. The CDR3 covers 13 residues. The CDR3 spells CASSPDRAYEAFF. In nucleotides, the CDR3 is TGCGCCAGCAGCCCGGACAGGGCCTATGAAGCTTTCTTT.

The table lists this clonotype with a few counts. This chain joins TRBV6-2 or TRBV6-3 and TRBJ2-7, with a weak D call TRBD2 (6 bases). From germline, CDR1 is MNHEY and CDR2 SVGEGT. Trimming removed 6 bases at V and 3 bases at J, with 18 bases between. The CDR3 is made up of 15 amino acids. The CDR3 DNA reads as TGTGCCAGCAGCCCCCGAGGTAGCGGAAACTACGAGCAGTACGTC. Amino acids: CASSPRGSGNYEQYV.

The sample holds a few counts of this clonotype. The chain recombines TRBV12-3 or TRBV12-4 with TRBJ2-7; 7 nucleotides agree with TRBD1. The ends lost 9 bases at V and 0 bases at J; junction bases unmatched: 8. There are 14 residues in the CDR3. CDR3 amino acids: CASKTTGASYEQYF. The CDR3 coding sequence is TGTGCCAGTAAGACCACAGGGGCCTCCTACGAGCAGTACTTC.

The rearrangement joins TRBV20-1 to TRBJ1-2; tentatively, D is TRBD1 (6 bases). Per the germline V gene, CDR1 is DFQATT and CDR2 is SNEGSKA (reference sequence). The CDR3 consists of 13 residues. V lost 6 bases to trimming and J lost 8 bases, with 19 bases between them. The CDR3 DNA is TGCAGTGCCGCGAGGGGGAGGGAGGAAGGCTACACCTTC. As protein: CSAARGREEGYTF.

The rearrangement links TRBV7-2 to TRBJ2-2; D not resolved. The germline V and J ends were trimmed by 6 bases and 2 bases, with 10 bases remaining between them. Germline V CDR1 and CDR2: SGHTA, FQGNSA. The CDR3 is 14 residues long. For the CDR3, the DNA is TGTGCCAGCAGTAGAAACGGAAACACCGGGGAGCTGTTTTTT. Protein product: CASSRNGNTGELFF. Supplemented by reference TRBV7-2 and TRBJ2-2, the full variable domain reads GAGVSQSPSNKVTEKGKDVELRCDPISGHTALYWYRQSLGQGLEFLIYFQGNSAPDKSGLPSDRFSAERTGGSVSTLTIQRTQQEDSAVYLCASSRNGNTGELFFGEGSRLTVL.

The sample holds a few counts of this clonotype. The chain carries TRBV5-1 and TRBJ1-3; possible D gene TRBD1, 5 bases. The CDR3 totals 15 residues. Germline V gives CDR1 SGHRS, CDR2 YFSETQ. V was shortened by 0 bases and J by 5 bases, with 12 bases between the two germline ends. CDR3 nucleotide sequence: TGCGCCAGCAGCTTGGCTGGGGGATCTCGAAACACCATATATTTT. It is translated as CASSLAGGSRNTIYF.

The chain combines TRBV6-2 or TRBV6-3 with TRBJ1-4; D ambiguous. V gave up 2 bases and J gave up 8 bases, with 6 bases separating them. The germline V gene encodes CDR1 MNHEY and CDR2 SVGEGT. The CDR3 loop spans 12 amino acids. For the CDR3, the DNA is TGTGCCAGCAGTTACGCGGAGGAAAAACTGTTTTTT. This sequence encodes CASSYAEEKLFF.

Notes on this clonotype: A much larger clone lies one base from this, so it may be a read error. V and J are TRBV7-2 and TRBJ2-7; D may be TRBD2 (5 bases). This CDR3 is 13 amino acids long. CDR1 and CDR2 from the germline V gene are SGHTA and FQGNSA. CDR3 in DNA: TGTGCCAGCAGATTAGCGCCGGGTTACGAGCAGTACGTC. Amino acid sequence: CASRLAPGYEQYV.

The V and J genes are TRBV11-1 and TRBJ2-7; 12 bases line up with TRBD2. V lost 5 bases, J lost 6 bases, and 8 bases stayed unmatched. The germline CDR1 and CDR2 sequences are SGHAT and FQDESV (reference sequence). The CDR3 contains 15 residues. CDR3 DNA: TGTGCCAGCAGCGAGAGACTAGCGGGGGATGTCGAGCAGTACTTC. It codes for CASSERLAGDVEQYF.